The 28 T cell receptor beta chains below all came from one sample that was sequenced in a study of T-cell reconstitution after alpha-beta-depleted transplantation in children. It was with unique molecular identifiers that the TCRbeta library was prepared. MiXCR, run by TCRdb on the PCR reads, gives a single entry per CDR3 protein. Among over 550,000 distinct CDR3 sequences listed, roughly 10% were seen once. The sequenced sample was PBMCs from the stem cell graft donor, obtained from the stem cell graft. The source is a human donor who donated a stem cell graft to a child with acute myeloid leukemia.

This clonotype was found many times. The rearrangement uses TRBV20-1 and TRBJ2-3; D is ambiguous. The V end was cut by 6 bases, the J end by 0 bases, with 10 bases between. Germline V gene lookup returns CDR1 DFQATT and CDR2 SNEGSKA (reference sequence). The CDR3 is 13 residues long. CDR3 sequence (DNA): TGCAGTGCCCCACTACCAAGCACAGATACGCAGTATTTT. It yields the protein CSAPLPSTDTQYF.

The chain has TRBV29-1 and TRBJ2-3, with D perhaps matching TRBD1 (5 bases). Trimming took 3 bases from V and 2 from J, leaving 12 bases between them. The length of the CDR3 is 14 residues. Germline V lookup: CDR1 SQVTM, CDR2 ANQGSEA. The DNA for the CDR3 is TGCAGCGTTGACATAGGGGTAACCACAGATACGCAGTATTTT. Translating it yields CSVDIGVTTDTQYF.

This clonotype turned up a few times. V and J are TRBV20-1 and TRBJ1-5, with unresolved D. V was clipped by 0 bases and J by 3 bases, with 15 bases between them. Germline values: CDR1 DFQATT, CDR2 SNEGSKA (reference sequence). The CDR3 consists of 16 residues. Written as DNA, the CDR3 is TGCAGTGCTAGAGATCTTTCCGAGTGGATCAATCAGCCCCAGCATTTT. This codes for CSARDLSEWINQPQHF.

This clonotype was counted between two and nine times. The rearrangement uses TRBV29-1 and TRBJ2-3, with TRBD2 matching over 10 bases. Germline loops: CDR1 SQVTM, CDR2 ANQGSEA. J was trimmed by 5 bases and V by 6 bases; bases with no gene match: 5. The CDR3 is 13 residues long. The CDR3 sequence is CSVGLAMGDTQYF. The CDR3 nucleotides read TGCAGCGTGGGACTAGCGATGGGAGATACGCAGTATTTT.

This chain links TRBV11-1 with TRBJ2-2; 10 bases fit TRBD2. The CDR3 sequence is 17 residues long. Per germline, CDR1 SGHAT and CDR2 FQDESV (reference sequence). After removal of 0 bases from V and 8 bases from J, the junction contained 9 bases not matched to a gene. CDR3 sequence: CASSLARSSGSGGELFF. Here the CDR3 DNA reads TGTGCCAGCAGCTTAGCCCGCTCTAGCGGGAGTGGTGGGGAGCTGTTTTTT. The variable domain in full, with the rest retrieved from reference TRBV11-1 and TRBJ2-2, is EAEVAQSPRYKITEKSQAVAFWCDPISGHATLYWYRQILGQGPELLVQFQDESVVDDSQLPKDRFSAERLKGVDSTLKIQPAELGDSAMYLCASSLARSSGSGGELFFGEGSRLTVL.

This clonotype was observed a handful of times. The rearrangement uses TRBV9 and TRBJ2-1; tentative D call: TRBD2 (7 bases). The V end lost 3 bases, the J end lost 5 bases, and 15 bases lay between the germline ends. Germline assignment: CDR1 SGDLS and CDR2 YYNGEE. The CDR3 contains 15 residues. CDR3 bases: TGTGCCAGCAGCGGGGGGGGGCCGCCTCACAATGAGCAGTTCTTC. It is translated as CASSGGGPPHNEQFF.

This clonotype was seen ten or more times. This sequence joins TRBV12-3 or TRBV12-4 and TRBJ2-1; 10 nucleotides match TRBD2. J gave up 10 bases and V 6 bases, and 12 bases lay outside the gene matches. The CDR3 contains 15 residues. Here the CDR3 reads CASSPGLAGVGEQFF. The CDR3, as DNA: TGTGCCAGCAGCCCGGGGCTAGCGGGGGTTGGAGAGCAGTTCTTC.

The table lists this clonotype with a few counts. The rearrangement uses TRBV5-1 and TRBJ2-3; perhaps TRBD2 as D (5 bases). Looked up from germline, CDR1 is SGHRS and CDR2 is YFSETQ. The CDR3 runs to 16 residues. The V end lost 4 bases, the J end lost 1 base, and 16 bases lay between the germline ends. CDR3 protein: CASSTRGDLGTDTQYF. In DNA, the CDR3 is TGCGCCAGCAGCACCCGGGGAGATTTGGGCACAGATACGCAGTATTTT.

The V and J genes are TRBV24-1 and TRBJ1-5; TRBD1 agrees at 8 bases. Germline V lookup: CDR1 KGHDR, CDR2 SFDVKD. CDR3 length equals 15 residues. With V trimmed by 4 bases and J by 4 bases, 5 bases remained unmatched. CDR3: CATSDPTGENQPQHF. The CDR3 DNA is TGTGCCACCAGTGACCCGACAGGGGAGAATCAGCCCCAGCATTTT.

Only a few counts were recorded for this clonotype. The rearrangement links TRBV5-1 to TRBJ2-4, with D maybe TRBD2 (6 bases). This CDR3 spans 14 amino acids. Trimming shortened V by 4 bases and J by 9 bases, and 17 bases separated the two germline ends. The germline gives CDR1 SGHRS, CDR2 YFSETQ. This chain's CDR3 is CASSLGGPSPIQYF. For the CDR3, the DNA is TGCGCCAGCAGCCTGGGGGGACCCTCTCCCATTCAGTACTTC.

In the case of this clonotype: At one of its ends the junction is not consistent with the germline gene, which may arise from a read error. CDR3 region: CASSLRRIDEQFF. CDR3 in DNA: TGTGCTAGCAGCTTAAGGAGGATCGATGAGCAGTTCTTC. V and J are TRBV7-7 and TRBJ2-1, with D possibly TRBD2 on 5 matching bases. Germline V gene lookup returns CDR1 SSHAT and CDR2 FNYEAQ (reference sequence). CDR3 length: 13 amino acids.

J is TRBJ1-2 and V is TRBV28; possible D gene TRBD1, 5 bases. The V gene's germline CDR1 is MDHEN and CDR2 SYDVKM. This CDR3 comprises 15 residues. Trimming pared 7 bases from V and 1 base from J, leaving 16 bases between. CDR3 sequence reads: CASKPVGGNNYGYTF. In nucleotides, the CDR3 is TGTGCCAGCAAACCTGTTGGGGGGAATAACTATGGCTACACCTTC.

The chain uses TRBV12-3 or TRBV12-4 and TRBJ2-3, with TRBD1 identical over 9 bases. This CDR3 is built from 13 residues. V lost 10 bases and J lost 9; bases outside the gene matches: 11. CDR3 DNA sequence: TGTGCCACCTCAGAGGACAGGGGTGGGACGCAGTATTTT. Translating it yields CATSEDRGGTQYF.

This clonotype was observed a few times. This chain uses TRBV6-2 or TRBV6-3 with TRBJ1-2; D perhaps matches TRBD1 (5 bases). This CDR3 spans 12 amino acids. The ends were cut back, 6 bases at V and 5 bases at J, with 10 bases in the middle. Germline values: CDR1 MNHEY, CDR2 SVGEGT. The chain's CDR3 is CASSEGMYGYTF. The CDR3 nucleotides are TGTGCCAGCAGCGAGGGGATGTATGGCTACACCTTC.

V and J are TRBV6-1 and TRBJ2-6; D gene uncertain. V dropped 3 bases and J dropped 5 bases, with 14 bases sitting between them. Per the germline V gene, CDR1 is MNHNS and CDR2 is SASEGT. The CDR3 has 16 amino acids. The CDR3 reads CASSDMTSSRANVLTF. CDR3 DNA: TGTGCCAGCAGTGACATGACAAGCTCACGGGCCAACGTCCTGACTTTC.

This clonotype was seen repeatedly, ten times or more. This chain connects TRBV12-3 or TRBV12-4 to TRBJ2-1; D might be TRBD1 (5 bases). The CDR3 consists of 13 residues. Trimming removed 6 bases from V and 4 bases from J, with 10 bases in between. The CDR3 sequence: CASRTDQYNEQFF. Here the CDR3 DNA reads TGTGCCAGCAGGACAGACCAATACAATGAGCAGTTCTTC.

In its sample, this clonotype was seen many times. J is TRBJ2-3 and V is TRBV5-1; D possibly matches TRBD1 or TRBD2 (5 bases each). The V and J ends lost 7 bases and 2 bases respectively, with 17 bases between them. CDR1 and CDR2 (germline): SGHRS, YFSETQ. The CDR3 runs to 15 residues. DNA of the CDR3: TGCGCCAGCGGGACCTTAGGTTCCGACACAGATACGCAGTATTTT. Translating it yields CASGTLGSDTDTQYF.

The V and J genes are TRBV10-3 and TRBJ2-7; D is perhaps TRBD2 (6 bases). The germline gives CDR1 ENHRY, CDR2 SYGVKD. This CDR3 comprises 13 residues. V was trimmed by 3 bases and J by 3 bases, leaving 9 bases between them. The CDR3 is CAISDSSDYEQYF. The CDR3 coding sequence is TGTGCCATCAGTGATTCTAGCGACTACGAGCAGTACTTC.

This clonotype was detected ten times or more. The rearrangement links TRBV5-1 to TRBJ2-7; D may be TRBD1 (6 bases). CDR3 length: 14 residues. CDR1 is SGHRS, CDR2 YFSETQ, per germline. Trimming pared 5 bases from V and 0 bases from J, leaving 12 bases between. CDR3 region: CASRLTGSSYEQYF. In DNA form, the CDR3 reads TGCGCCAGCAGATTAACAGGGAGCTCCTACGAGCAGTACTTC.

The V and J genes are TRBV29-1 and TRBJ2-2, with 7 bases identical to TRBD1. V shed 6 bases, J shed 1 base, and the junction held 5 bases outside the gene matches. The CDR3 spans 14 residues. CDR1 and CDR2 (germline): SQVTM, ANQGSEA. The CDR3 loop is CSVTRTGNTGELFF. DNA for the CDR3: TGCAGCGTGACCCGGACAGGGAACACCGGGGAGCTGTTTTTT.

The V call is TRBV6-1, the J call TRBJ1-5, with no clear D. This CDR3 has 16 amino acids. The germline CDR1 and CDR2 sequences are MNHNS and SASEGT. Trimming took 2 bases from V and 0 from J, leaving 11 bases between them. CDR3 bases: TGTGCCAGCAGTGAATTAAAAGCGAGTAGCAATCAGCCCCAGCATTTT. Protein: CASSELKASSNQPQHF.

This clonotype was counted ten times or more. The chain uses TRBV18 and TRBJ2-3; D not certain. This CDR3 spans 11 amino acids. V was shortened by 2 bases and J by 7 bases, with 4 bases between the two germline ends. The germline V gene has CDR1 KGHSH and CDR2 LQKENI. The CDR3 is CASSPENTQYF. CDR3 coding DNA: TGTGCCAGCTCACCAGAAAATACGCAGTATTTT.

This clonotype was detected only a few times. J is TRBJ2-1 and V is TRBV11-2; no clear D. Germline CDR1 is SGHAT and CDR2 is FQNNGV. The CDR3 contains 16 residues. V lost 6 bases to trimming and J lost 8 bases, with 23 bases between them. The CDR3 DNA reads TGTGCCAGCAGTCCATCTGGCGGCCTGAGCCGTCATGAGCAGTTCTTC. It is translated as CASSPSGGLSRHEQFF.

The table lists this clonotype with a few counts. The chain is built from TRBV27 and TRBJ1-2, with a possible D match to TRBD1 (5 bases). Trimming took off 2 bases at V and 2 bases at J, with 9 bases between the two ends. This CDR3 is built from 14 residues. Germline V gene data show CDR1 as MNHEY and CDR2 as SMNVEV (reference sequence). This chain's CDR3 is CASSLSWGNYGYTF. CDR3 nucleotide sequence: TGTGCCAGCAGTTTAAGCTGGGGGAACTATGGCTACACCTTC.

Here the CDR3 reads CASSFGGLQETQYF. CDR3 in DNA: TGCGCCAGCAGCTTCGGGGGATTACAAGAGACCCAGTACTTC. The chain links TRBV5-1 to TRBJ2-5, with TRBD2 as a possible D gene (6 bases). V was pared by 2 bases and J by 2 bases, with 10 bases between. The germline V gene encodes CDR1 SGHRS and CDR2 YFSETQ. CDR3 length: 14 residues.

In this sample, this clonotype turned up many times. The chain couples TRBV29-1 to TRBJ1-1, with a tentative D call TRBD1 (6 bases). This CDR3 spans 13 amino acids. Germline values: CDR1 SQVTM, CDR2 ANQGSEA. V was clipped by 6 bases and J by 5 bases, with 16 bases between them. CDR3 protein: CSVLQGIVTEAFF. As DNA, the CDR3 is TGCAGCGTCCTCCAGGGGATCGTGACTGAAGCTTTCTTT.

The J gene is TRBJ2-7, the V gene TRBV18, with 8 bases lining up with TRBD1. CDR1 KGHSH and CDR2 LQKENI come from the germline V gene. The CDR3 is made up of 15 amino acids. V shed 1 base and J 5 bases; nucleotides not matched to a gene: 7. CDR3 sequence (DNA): TGTGCCAGCTCACCACTTGGACAGGGAATGGACGAGCAGTACTTC. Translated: CASSPLGQGMDEQYF.

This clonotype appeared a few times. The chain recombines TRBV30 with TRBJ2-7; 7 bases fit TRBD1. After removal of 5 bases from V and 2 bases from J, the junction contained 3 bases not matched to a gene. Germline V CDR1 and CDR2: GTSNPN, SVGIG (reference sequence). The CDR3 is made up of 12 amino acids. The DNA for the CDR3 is TGTGCCTGGGTACAGGGGACCTACGAGCAGTACTTC. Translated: CAWVQGTYEQYF.